The 7 T cell receptor beta chains given below trace back to one sample, sequenced in a study of T cells expressing NK-cell markers. Each CDR3 protein gets one entry in TCRdb, which reprocessed the 5' RACE reads and gives no DNA. The sample table sets out about 150,000 distinct CDR3 sequences. The specimen sequenced was blood T cells: a sorted CD56 or NKG2C T cell subset, CD4+ or CD8+ T cells, or bulk PBMC T cells (not recorded which). These receptors all come from a man between 18 and 29 years old in good health.

The J gene is TRBJ2-1, the V gene TRBV14; TCRdb's D gene call, TRBD1, goes unchecked for lack of DNA. Germline V CDR1 and CDR2: SGHDN, FVKESK. This CDR3 contains 15 residues. CDR3 loop: CASSRLRAGGNEQFF.

The chain joins TRBV27 to TRBJ2-4; as DNA is missing, the TRBD2 call by TCRdb cannot be tested. The CDR3 is made up of 18 amino acids. Germline assignment: CDR1 MNHEY and CDR2 SMNVEV (reference sequence). Here the CDR3 reads CASSPIGLSGLAKNIQYF.

The CDR3 is CASSQAIRGGFNEQYF. This chain joins TRBV4-2 and TRBJ2-7; with no DNA, the TCRdb D assignment of TRBD1 cannot be verified. CDR3 length: 16 amino acids. The V gene's germline CDR1 is LGHNA and CDR2 YNFKEQ.

The rearrangement joins TRBV18 to TRBJ2-1. Per germline, CDR1 KGHSH and CDR2 LQKENI. The CDR3 consists of 12 residues. Here the CDR3 reads CASSPGWDEQFF.

The J gene is TRBJ2-5, the V gene TRBV11-2; TCRdb designates TRBD2, a call that cannot be tested without DNA. Germline V gene data show CDR1 as SGHAT and CDR2 as FQNNGV. There are 16 residues in the CDR3. CDR3 sequence: CASSLLAGGGQETQYF.

The chain combines TRBV5-1 with TRBJ2-7; the D call from TCRdb, TRBD1, cannot be confirmed without DNA. CDR1 is SGHRS and CDR2 is YFSETQ in the germline V gene. The CDR3 covers 14 residues. The CDR3 sequence is CASSLNRGAYEQYF.

V usage is TRBV19 and J usage is TRBJ2-1; the D gene TCRdb calls, TRBD2, cannot be checked with no DNA. Germline V lookup: CDR1 LNHDA, CDR2 SQIVND (reference sequence). The CDR3 is made up of 15 amino acids. The CDR3 sequence is CASSRLTSGRIEQFF.